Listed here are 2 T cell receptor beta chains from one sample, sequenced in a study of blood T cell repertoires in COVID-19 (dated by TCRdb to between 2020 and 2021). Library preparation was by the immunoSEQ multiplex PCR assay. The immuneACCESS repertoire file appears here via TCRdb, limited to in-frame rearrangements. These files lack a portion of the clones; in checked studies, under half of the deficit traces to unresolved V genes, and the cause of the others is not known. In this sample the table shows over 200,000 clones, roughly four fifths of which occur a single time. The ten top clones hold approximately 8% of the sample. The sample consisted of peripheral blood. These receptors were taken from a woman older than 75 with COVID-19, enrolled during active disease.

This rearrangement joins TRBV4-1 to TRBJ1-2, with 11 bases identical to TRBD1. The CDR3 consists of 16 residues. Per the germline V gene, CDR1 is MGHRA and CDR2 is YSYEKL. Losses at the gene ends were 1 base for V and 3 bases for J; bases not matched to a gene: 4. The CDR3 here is CASSQVRDRGYYGYTF. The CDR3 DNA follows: TGCGCCAGCAGCCAAGTCAGGGACAGGGGGTACTATGGCTACACCTTC.

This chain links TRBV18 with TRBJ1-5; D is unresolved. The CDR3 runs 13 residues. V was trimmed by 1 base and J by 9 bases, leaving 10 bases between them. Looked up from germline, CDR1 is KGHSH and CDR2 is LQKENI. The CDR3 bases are TGTGCCAGCTCACCACGTGACCGGGGGCCCCAGCATTTT. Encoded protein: CASSPRDRGPQHF.